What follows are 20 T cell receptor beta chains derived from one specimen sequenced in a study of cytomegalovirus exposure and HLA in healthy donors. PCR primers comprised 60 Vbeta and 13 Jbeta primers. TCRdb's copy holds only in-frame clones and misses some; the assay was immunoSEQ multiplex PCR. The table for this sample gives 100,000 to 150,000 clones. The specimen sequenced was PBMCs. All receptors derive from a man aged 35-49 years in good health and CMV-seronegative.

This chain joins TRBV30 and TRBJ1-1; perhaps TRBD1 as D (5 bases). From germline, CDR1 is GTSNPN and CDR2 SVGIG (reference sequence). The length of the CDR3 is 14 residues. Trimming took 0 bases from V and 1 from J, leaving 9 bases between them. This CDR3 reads CAWSVHGQNTEAFF. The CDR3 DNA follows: TGTGCCTGGAGTGTACACGGACAGAACACTGAAGCTTTCTTT. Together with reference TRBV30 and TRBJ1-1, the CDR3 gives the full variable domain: SQTIHQWPATLVQPVGSPLSLECTVEGTSNPNLYWYRQAAGRGLQLLFYSVGIGQISSEVPQNLSASRPQDRQFILSSKKLLLSDSGFYLCAWSVHGQNTEAFFGQGTRLTVV.

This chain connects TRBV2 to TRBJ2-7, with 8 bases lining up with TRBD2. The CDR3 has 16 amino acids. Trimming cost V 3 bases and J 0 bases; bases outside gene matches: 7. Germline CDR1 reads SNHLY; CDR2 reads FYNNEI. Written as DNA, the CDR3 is TGTGCCAGCAGTGACGTCACTAGCGGTCGCTCCTACGAGCAGTACTTC. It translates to CASSDVTSGRSYEQYF.

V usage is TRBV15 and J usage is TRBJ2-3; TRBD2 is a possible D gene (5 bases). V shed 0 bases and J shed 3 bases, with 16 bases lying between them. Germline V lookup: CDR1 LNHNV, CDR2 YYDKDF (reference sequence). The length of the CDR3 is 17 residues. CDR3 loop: CATSRDAGSTGTDTQYF. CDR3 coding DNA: TGTGCCACCAGCAGAGACGCGGGCTCTACGGGGACAGATACGCAGTATTTT.

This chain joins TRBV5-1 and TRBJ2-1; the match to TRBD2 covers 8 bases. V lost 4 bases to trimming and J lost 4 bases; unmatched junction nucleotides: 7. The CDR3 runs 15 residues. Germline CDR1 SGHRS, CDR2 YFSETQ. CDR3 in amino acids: CASSPTSERYNEQFF. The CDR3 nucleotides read TGCGCCAGCAGCCCGACTAGCGAGAGATACAATGAGCAGTTCTTC.

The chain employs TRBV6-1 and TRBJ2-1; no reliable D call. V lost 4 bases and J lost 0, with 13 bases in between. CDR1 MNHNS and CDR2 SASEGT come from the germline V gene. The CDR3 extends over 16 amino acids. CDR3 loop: CASSGRLAASYNEQFF. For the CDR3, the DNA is TGTGCCAGCAGTGGTCGGTTAGCCGCCTCCTACAATGAGCAGTTCTTC.

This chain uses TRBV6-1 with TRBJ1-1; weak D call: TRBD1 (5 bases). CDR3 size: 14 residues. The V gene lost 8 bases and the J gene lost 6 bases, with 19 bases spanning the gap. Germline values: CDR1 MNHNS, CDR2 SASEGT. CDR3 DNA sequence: TGTGCCAGCGACCAAAACATGGGCAGGGCTGAAGCTTTCTTT. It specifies CASDQNMGRAEAFF.

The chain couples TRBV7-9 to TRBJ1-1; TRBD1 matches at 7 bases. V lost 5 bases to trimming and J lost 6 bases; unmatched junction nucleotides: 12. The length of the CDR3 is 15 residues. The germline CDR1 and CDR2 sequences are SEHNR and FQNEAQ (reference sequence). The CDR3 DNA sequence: TGTGCCAGCAGCAGGGGACAGCCTGGTTGGGCTGAAGCTTTCTTT. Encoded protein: CASSRGQPGWAEAFF.

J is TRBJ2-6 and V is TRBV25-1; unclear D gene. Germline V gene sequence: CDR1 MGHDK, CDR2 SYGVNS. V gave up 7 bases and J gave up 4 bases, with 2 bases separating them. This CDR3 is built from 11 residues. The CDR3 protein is CASTGANVLTF. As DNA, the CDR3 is TGTGCCAGCACAGGGGCCAACGTCCTGACTTTC.

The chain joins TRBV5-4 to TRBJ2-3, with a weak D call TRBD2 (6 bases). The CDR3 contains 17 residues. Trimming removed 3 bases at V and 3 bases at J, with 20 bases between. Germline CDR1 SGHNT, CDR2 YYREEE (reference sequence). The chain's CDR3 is CASSYGAGTAYTDTQYF. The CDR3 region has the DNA TGTGCCAGCAGCTATGGCGCGGGAACTGCGTATACAGATACGCAGTATTTT. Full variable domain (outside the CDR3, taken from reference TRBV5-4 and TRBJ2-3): ETGVTQSPTHLIKTRGQQVTLRCSSQSGHNTVSWYQQALGQGPQFIFQYYREEENGRGNFPPRFSGLQFPNYSSELNVNALELDDSALYLCASSYGAGTAYTDTQYFGPGTRLTVL.

In DNA, the CDR3 is TGTGCCAGCAGGGGACAGGGAAATAATGAGCAGTTCTTC. Amino acids: CASRGQGNNEQFF. J is TRBJ2-1 and V is TRBV6-4; 9 bases line up with TRBD1. Trimming at V came to 6 bases and at J to 7 bases, leaving 4 bases not matched to a gene. The CDR3 extends over 13 amino acids. Germline loops: CDR1 MRHNA, CDR2 SNTAGT.

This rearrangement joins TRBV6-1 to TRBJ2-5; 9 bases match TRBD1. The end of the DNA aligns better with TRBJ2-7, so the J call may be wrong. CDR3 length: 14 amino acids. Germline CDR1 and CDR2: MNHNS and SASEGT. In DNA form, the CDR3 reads TGTGCCAGCAGACGAACAGGGGGCGGCTACGAGCAGTACTTC. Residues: CASRRTGGGYEQYF.

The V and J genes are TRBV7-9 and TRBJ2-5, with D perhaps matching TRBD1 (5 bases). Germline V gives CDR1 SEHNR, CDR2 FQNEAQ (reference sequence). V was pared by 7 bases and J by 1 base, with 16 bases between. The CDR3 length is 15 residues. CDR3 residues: CASNIGDSSQETQYF. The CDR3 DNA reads TGTGCCAGCAACATAGGGGATTCTAGCCAAGAGACCCAGTACTTC.

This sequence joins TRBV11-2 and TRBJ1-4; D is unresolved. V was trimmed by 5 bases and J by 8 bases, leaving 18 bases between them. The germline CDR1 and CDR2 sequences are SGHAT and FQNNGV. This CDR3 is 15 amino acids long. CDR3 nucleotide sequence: TGTGCCAGCAGCATATTGACCGGGAGAGGAGAAAAACTGTTTTTT. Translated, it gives CASSILTGRGEKLFF.

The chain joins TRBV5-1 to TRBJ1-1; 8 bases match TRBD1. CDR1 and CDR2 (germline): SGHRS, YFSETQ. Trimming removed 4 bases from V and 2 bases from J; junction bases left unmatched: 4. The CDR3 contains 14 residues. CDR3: CASSEQGGNTEAFF. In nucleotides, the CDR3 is TGCGCCAGCAGCGAACAGGGGGGCAACACTGAAGCTTTCTTT.

The CDR3 nucleotides read TGCGCCAGCAGCCAAGTCGCCTCGGGATTCCCCTTGAACACAGATACGCAGTATTTT. This gives the protein CASSQVASGFPLNTDTQYF. The chain has TRBV4-1 and TRBJ2-3; D is possibly TRBD2 (5 bases). The length of the CDR3 is 19 residues. Germline CDR1 MGHRA, CDR2 YSYEKL. V was pared by 1 base and J by 2 bases, with 22 bases between.

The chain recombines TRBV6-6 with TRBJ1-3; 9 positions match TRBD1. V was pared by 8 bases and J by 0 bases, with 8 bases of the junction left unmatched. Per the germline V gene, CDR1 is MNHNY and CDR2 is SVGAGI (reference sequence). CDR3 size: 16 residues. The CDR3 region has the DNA TGTGCCAGCGGAGCGCGGGACAGGGTCTCTGGAAACACCATATATTTT. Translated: CASGARDRVSGNTIYF.

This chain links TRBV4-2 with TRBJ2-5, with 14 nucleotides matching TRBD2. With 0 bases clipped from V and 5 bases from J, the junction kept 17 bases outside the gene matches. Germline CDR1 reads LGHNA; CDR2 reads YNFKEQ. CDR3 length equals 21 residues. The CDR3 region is CASSQDEVGTSGSPHGETQYF. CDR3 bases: TGTGCCAGCAGCCAAGATGAGGTCGGGACTAGCGGGAGCCCCCACGGGGAGACCCAGTACTTC.

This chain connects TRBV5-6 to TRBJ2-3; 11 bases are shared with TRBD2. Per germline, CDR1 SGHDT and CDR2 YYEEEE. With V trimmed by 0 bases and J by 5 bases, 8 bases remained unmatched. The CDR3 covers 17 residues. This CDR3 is CASSLAASGRQGDTQYF. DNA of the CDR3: TGTGCCAGCAGCTTGGCAGCTAGCGGGAGGCAAGGAGATACGCAGTATTTT.

The CDR3 sequence is CASSDSSNQPQHF. Written as DNA, the CDR3 is TGTGCCAGTAGCGACAGTAGCAATCAGCCCCAGCATTTT. The rearrangement uses TRBV19 and TRBJ1-5; D is possibly TRBD1 (5 bases). This CDR3 spans 13 amino acids. Trimming took 6 bases from V and 0 from J, leaving 6 bases between them. From germline, CDR1 is LNHDA and CDR2 SQIVND (reference sequence).

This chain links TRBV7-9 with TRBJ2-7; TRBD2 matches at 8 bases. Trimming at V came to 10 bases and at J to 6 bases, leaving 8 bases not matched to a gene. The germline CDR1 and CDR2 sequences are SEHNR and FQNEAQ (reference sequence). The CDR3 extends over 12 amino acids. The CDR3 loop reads CATSLAGGEQYF. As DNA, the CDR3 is TGTGCCACGAGTCTAGCGGGCGGCGAGCAGTACTTC.